The present T cell receptor beta chain was sequenced within a study of blood T cell repertoires in COVID-19. On the study more broadly: Collection of acute and convalescent COVID-19 samples took place in the United States, Italy and Spain. The cDNA or gDNA used as material had been derived from T cells, B-cell-depleted T cells, or PBMCs.

The trim removed 3 bases at V and 6 bases at J, leaving 16 bases unmatched. CDR3 length: 18 amino acids. From germline, CDR1 is SEHNR and CDR2 FQNEAQ (reference sequence). The data were produced by immunoSEQ multiplex PCR, yet TCRdb's version contains in-frame clones alone and is incomplete. The sample includes about 260,000 clones, 91% of them seen just once. This clone was seen more than once but under ten times. Participants were aged about 18 to 100 years from more than 20 US areas. Which cohort a participant joined came from the clinical history participants gave. The sample comprised PBMCs or T cells enriched from blood (not recorded which). The chain couples TRBV7-9 to TRBJ2-1, with 8 bases aligning to TRBD1. The origin of this receptor is a man aged 35-49 years who had been exposed to COVID-19. CDR3 in DNA: TGTGCCAGCAGCTTGGACGTGAGAGGGGGACAGGTAGCCAATGAGCAGTTCTTC. This codes for CASSLDVRGGQVANEQFF. Supplemented by reference TRBV7-9 and TRBJ2-1, the full variable domain reads DTGVSQNPRHKITKRGQNVTFRCDPISEHNRLYWYRQTLGQGPEFLTYFQNEAQLEKSRLLSDRFSAERPKGSFSTLEIQRTEQGDSAMYLCASSLDVRGGQVANEQFFGPGTRLTVL.